Each of the 12 T cell receptor beta chains below was sequenced from the same sample in a study of spatial heterogeneity in lung cancer. TCRdb redid the calling of the 5' RACE reads with MiXCR, one entry per CDR3 protein. The top ten hold around 7% of the sample, which has about 95,000 distinct CDR3 sequences, approximately 8.5% seen once. This sample's time point: sample taken at primary tumor resection. In each case, whole RNA from tumor, nontumor lung or frozen PBMC was sequenced unsorted. Sequenced here: PBMCs, sampled at surgery. All receptors derive from a male donor with early-stage non-small cell lung cancer.

The table lists this clonotype with many counts. The chain joins TRBV6-5 to TRBJ2-3; TRBD2 matches at 7 bases. This CDR3 region has 14 residues. The V segment lost 6 bases and the J segment 1 base; nucleotides outside the gene matches: 4. Looked up from germline, CDR1 is MNHEY and CDR2 is SVGAGI. The CDR3 spells CASSISGGTDTQYF. As DNA, the CDR3 is TGTGCCAGCAGCATCAGCGGGGGCACAGATACGCAGTATTTT.

This clonotype was found a few times. The chain uses TRBV4-2 and TRBJ1-1, with 8 bases that match TRBD1. CDR1 and CDR2 from the germline V gene are LGHNA and YNFKEQ. The CDR3 totals 15 residues. The V segment lost 1 base and the J segment 3 bases; nucleotides outside the gene matches: 4. This CDR3 reads CASSQGTGRDTEAFF. CDR3 coding DNA: TGTGCCAGCAGCCAAGGGACAGGGAGGGACACTGAAGCTTTCTTT.

The V and J genes are TRBV7-2 and TRBJ1-2, with a tentative D call TRBD1 (5 bases). The CDR3 covers 14 residues. Trimming pared 5 bases from V and 1 base from J, leaving 11 bases between. Germline V gives CDR1 SGHTA, CDR2 FQGNSA. In DNA, the CDR3 is TGTGCCAGCAGCCCGGACACCAATAACTATGGCTACACCTTC. Amino acid sequence: CASSPDTNNYGYTF.

The chain is built from TRBV24-1 and TRBJ1-5, with TRBD1 as a possible D gene (6 bases). V lost 2 bases to trimming and J lost 4 bases, with 8 bases between them. CDR3 length equals 14 residues. CDR1 and CDR2 from the germline V gene are KGHDR and SFDVKD. DNA for the CDR3: TGTGCCACCAGTGATTACCAGGGGAATCAGCCCCAGCATTTT. Protein sequence: CATSDYQGNQPQHF.

In its sample, this clonotype was seen many times. The genes are TRBV12-3 or TRBV12-4 and TRBJ2-7, with D hard to call. V shed 5 bases and J shed 6 bases, with 8 bases lying between them. The CDR3 totals 11 residues. The CDR3 bases are TGTGCCAGCAGTCTATTAGGCGAGCAGTACTTC. As protein: CASSLLGEQYF.

This rearrangement joins TRBV28 to TRBJ1-4; TRBD1 agrees at 8 bases. The CDR3 covers 12 residues. Germline lookup yields CDR1 MDHEN and CDR2 SYDVKM. After removal of 6 bases from V and 8 bases from J, the junction contained 2 bases not matched to a gene. The CDR3 region has the DNA TGTGCCAGCAGAAGACAGGGGGAAAAACTGTTTTTT. Encoded protein: CASRRQGEKLFF.

The table lists this clonotype with many counts. This chain connects TRBV6-6 to TRBJ1-1; D remains ambiguous. The V gene lost 6 bases and the J gene lost 7 bases, with 15 bases spanning the gap. This CDR3 has 13 residues. Germline V gene lookup returns CDR1 MNHNY and CDR2 SVGAGI (reference sequence). CDR3 bases: TGTGCCAGCAGGGACGGCGGAGGTCGTGAAGCTTTCTTT. Translating gives CASRDGGGREAFF.

This clonotype was detected a few times. The chain is built from TRBV18 and TRBJ2-2, with 8 bases lining up with TRBD1. Germline assignment: CDR1 KGHSH and CDR2 LQKENI. CDR3 length: 17 amino acids. J was trimmed by 1 base and V by 0 bases; bases with no gene match: 4. CDR3: CASSPPPGTGNTGELFF. The CDR3 DNA follows: TGTGCCAGCTCACCACCGCCCGGGACAGGGAACACCGGGGAGCTGTTTTTT.

This clonotype has a count of ten or more. This chain joins TRBV9 and TRBJ1-2, with D possibly TRBD1 on 5 matching bases. The germline gives CDR1 SGDLS, CDR2 YYNGEE. This CDR3 spans 14 amino acids. The ends were cut back, 4 bases at V and 0 bases at J, with 10 bases in the middle. CDR3: CASSPRQSNYGYTF. The DNA for the CDR3 is TGTGCCAGCAGCCCCAGACAGTCTAACTATGGCTACACCTTC.

This clonotype was seen a few times. This chain connects TRBV4-3 to TRBJ2-2, with a tentative D call TRBD2 (6 bases). Germline V gene data show CDR1 as LGHNA and CDR2 as YSLEER. With 0 bases removed from V and 7 bases from J, the gap between germline ends came to 6 bases. The CDR3 contains 13 residues. The CDR3 coding sequence is TGCGCCAGCAGCCAAGAGGGGGGCGGGGAGCTGTTTTTT. Its protein is CASSQEGGGELFF.

The chain employs TRBV4-2 and TRBJ2-7; D could derive from TRBD1 or TRBD2 (7 bases each). This CDR3 is built from 14 residues. CDR1 and CDR2 (germline): LGHNA, YNFKEQ. V lost 4 bases and J 2 bases, leaving 12 bases between the germline ends. The CDR3 protein is CASSLSGTAYEQYF. DNA for the CDR3: TGTGCCAGCAGCCTAAGCGGGACAGCCTACGAGCAGTACTTC.

This chain uses TRBV5-1 with TRBJ2-1; 9 bases match TRBD1. Germline-derived CDR1 and CDR2 are SGHRS and YFSETQ. V was pared by 2 bases and J by 7 bases, with 7 bases of the junction left unmatched. There are 15 residues in the CDR3. The CDR3 region is CASSFRDRDGNEQFF. DNA of the CDR3: TGCGCCAGCAGCTTCCGGGACAGGGACGGAAATGAGCAGTTCTTC.